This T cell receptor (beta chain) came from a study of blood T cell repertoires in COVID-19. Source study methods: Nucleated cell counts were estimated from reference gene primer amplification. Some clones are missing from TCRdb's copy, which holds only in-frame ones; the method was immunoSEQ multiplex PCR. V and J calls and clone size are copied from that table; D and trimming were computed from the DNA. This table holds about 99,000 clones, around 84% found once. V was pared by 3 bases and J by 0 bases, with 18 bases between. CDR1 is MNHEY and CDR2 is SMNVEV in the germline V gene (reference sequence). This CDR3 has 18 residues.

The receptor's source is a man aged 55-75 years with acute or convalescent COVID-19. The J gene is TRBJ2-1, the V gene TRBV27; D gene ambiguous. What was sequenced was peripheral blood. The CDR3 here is CASSFYPPARSSYNEQFF. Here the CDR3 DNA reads TGTGCCAGCAGTTTCTACCCCCCCGCAAGAAGCTCCTACAATGAGCAGTTCTTC.